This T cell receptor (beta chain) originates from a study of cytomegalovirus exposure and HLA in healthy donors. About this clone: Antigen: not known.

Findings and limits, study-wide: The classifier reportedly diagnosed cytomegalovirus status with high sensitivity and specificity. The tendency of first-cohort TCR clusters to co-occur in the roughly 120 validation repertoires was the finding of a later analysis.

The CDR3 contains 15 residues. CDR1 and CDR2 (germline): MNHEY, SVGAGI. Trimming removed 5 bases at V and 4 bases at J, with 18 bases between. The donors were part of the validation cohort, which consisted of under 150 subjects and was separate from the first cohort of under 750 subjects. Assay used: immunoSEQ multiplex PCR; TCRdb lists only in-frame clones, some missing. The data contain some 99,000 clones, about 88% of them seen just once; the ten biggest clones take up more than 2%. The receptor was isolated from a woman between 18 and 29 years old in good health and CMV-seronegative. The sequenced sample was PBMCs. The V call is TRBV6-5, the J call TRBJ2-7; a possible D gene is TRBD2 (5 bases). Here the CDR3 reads CASSPTMYRGYEQYF. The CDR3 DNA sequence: TGTGCCAGCAGTCCTACGATGTACCGGGGTTACGAGCAGTACTTC.